These 2 T cell receptor beta chains share one sample of origin, sequenced in a study of identical twins. TCRdb analysed the 5' RACE reads with MiXCR anew, one entry per CDR3 protein. The repertoire includes a few hundred thousand distinct CDR3 sequences, 24% of them detected once, and roughly 3% sits in the top ten. The same data also contributed to another study, on T cells expressing NK-cell markers.

Sequencing was carried out using CD4+ T cells sorted from blood. The receptors were gathered from a woman under 30 in good health.

V and J are TRBV6-1 and TRBJ1-4; D is unresolved. The CDR3 runs 14 residues. CDR1 MNHNS and CDR2 SASEGT come from the germline V gene. V shed 6 bases and J shed 7 bases, with 15 bases lying between them. The CDR3 reads CASRPGPRVEKLFF. CDR3 sequence (DNA): TGTGCCAGCAGACCCGGACCCCGGGTTGAAAAACTGTTTTTT.

Only a few counts were recorded for this clonotype. V gene TRBV3-1 combines with J gene TRBJ2-1; TRBD1 matches 10 bases. J was trimmed by 4 bases and V by 0 bases; bases with no gene match: 0. The CDR3 spans 15 residues. CDR1 is LGHDT and CDR2 is YNNKEL in the germline V gene (reference sequence). The DNA for the CDR3 is TGTGCCAGCAGCCAAGAGGGACAGGGGTACAATGAGCAGTTCTTC. Its protein product is CASSQEGQGYNEQFF.